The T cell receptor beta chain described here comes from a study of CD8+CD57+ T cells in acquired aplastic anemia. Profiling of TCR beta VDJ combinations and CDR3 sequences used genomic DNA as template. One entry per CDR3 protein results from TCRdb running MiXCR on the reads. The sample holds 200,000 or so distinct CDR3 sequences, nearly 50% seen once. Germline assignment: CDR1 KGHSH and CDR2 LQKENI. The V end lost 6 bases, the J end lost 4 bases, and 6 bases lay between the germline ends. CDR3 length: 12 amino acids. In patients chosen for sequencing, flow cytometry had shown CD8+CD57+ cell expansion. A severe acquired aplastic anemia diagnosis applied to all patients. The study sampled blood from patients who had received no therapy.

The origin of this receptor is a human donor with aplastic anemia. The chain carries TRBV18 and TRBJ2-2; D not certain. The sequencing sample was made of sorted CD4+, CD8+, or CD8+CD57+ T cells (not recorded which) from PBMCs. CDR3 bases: TGTGCCAGCTCCCTGGCCACCGGGGAGCTGTTTTTT. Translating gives CASSLATGELFF.